This TCR beta chain stems from a study of cytomegalovirus exposure and HLA in healthy donors. Study-wide background: The roughly 110 validation repertoires matched the roughly 630 first-cohort repertoires in platform, a later analysis reported. General observations from the study: The majority of TCR sequences were rare, yet some public TCRs appeared in many donors. Subsequent analysis showed first-cohort TCR clusters tending to co-occur in 120 validation repertoires.

Generated by immunoSEQ multiplex PCR, the TCRdb table keeps only in-frame clones and is missing some. The table has 150,000 to 200,000 clones, roughly 84% seen once. The V gene's germline CDR1 is SGHTA and CDR2 FQGTGA. The CDR3 loop spans 15 amino acids. The V end lost 5 bases, the J end lost 3 bases, and 14 bases lay between the germline ends. This clone was detected once. Its antigen is unidentified. The sequenced sample was PBMCs. This TCR was sampled from a man between 18 and 35 years old in good health and CMV-seropositive. The J gene is TRBJ1-3, the V gene TRBV7-3; maybe TRBD1 (6 bases). The DNA for the CDR3 is TGTGCCAGCAGCCCACAGGGTCTTGGTGGAAACACCATATATTTT. This encodes CASSPQGLGGNTIYF.